This T cell receptor (beta chain) stems from a study of blood T cell repertoires in COVID-19. Whole-study context: Sites across the United States, Italy and Spain contributed samples from acute and convalescent COVID-19. T cells, B-cell-depleted T cells, or PBMCs provided the cDNA or gDNA that served as material.

Original handling: Amplification of reference gene primers provided the estimated nucleated cell counts. Clones were sequenced by immunoSEQ multiplex PCR, and TCRdb holds only the in-frame ones, with some missing. The V and J calls and clone size are taken from that table; D and trimming were inferred from the DNA. The sample records about 75,000 clones, 88% being singletons. The V end was cut by 6 bases, the J end by 4 bases, with 18 bases between. CDR1 and CDR2 from the germline V gene are LNHDA and SQIVND (reference sequence). This CDR3 comprises 15 residues. The material sequenced was peripheral blood. This clonotype was sampled from a human donor in a cohort sampled during active COVID-19. V usage is TRBV19 and J usage is TRBJ1-2; possible D gene TRBD1, 5 bases. The CDR3 nucleotides are TGTGCCAGTAGGGTAGGGGCCAGGGCCTCCTATGGCTACACCTTC. Encoded protein: CASRVGARASYGYTF.